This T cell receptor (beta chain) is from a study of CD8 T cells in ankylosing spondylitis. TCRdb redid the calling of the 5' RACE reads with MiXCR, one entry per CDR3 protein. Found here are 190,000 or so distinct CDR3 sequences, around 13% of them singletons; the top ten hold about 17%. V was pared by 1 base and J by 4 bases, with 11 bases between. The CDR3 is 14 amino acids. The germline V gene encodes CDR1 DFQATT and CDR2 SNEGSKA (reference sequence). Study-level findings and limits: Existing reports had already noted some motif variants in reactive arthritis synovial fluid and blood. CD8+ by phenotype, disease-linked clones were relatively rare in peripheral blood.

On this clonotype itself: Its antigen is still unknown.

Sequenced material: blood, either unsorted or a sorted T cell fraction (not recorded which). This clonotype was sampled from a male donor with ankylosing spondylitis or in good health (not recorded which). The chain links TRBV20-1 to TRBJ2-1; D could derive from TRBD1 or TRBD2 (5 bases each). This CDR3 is CSARVGETYNEQFF. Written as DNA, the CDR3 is TGCAGTGCTAGAGTGGGGGAGACTTACAATGAGCAGTTCTTC.